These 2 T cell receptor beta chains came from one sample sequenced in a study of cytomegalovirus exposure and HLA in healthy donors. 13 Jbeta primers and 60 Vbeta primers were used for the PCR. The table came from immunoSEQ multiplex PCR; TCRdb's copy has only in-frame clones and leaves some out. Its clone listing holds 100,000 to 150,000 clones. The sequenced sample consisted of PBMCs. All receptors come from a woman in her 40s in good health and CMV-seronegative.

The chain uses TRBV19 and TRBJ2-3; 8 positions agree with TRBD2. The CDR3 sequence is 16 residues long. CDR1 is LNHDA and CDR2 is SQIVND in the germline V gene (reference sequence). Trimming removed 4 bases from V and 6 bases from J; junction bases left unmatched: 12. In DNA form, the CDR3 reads TGTGCCAGTAGTACAAAGGGGACTAGGGATGGGGATACGCAGTATTTT. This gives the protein CASSTKGTRDGDTQYF.

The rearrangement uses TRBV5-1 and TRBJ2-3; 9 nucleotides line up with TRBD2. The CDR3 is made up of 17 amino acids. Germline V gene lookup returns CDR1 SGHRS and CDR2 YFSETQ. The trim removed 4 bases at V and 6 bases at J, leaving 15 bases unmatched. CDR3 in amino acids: CASSPGPAGGPRDTQYF. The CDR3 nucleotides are TGCGCCAGCAGCCCGGGCCCGGCGGGGGGGCCTAGGGATACGCAGTATTTT.